This TCR beta chain was profiled in a study of shared clonotypes between healthy human individuals. Study-level findings and limits: Sharing of clonotypes among donors was expected to vary with sequencing depth.

Study processing details: Because ImmunoSEQ provided only junction sequences with no quality scores, the filtering differed. Repertoires were generated with immunoSEQ multiplex PCR, while TCRdb's copy carries only in-frame clones and drops some. That table supplies the V and J calls and clone size; D and trimming were determined from the DNA. This sample has around 510,000 clones, with roughly 95% found just once. The CDR3 has 14 amino acids. Germline-derived CDR1 and CDR2 are SGHTA and FQGTGA. V lost 4 bases, J lost 4 bases, and 14 bases lay in between. About this clone itself: Its specificity is not known.

Naive CD4+ cells were CD45RA-selected; the remaining cells were memory. The sample taken for sequencing was naive CD4+ T cells sorted from blood. Subset here: CD45RA+ positively selected. This chain links TRBV7-3 with TRBJ2-7; tentatively, D is TRBD1 (6 bases). This sequence originates from a woman in her twenties or thirties in good health. CDR3 DNA: TGTGCCAGCAGCTCGCACGGGCAGGGGTACGAGCAGTACTTC. This encodes CASSSHGQGYEQYF.